Listed below are T cell receptor beta chains from one sample, sequenced in a study of regulatory T cells in long-lasting Graves disease. Via MiXCR, TCRdb re-called the multiplex PCR reads, giving one row per CDR3 protein. Among roughly 350,000 distinct CDR3 sequences listed, 16% were seen once. Another study also made use of these data, one on T cells in Graves' hyperthyroidism and ophthalmopathy.

The sequencing used peripheral blood mononuclear cells (PBMCs), collected at new diagnosis, from a patient treated with antithyroid drugs. Receptor source: a man in his forties with Graves disease. CDR3s leave out the opening cysteine and the closing phenylalanine or tryptophan. D genes are given only for firm matches.

d_call	v_call	cdr3_aa
TRBD1	TRBV20-1	SARDPRQGDNSPLH
.	TRBV20-1	SATRGGIAETQY
.	TRBV7-9	ASSLGDSTNEKLF
TRBD2	TRBV12-3/TRBV12-4	ASSQRRGGLETQY
.	TRBV18	ASSPLAGKPNTEAF
.	TRBV29-1	SVIPTGNTEAF
.	TRBV20-1	SARGVGWGEYTTEAF
TRBD1	TRBV6-1	ASSHRDRGDIQY
.	TRBV7-2	ASSLVSRGHEQY
.	TRBV12-5	ASGLGGNQH
.	TRBV12-3/TRBV12-4	ASSLSGYSNQPQH
TRBD1	TRBV20-1	SASRRQGVTEAF
.	TRBV12-5	ASGTTDSSYNEQF
.	TRBV29-1	SVEDSRFSTSTDTQY
.	TRBV9	ASSAFPVKSTDTQY
.	TRBV2	ASRQGSSGNTIY
.	TRBV14	ASSHLTAVHGYT
TRBD1	TRBV10-3	AISAPDRGQDGNEQF
.	TRBV2	ASSGDGGKETQY
.	TRBV3-1	ASSQDAGRAF
TRBD1	TRBV7-2	ASTTRTGAREQY
TRBD1	TRBV7-9	ASRNRDRGSPGELF
.	TRBV15	ATSSWRGRGAEAF
TRBD1	TRBV5-1	ASSGTGGAEQY
.	TRBV7-9	ASSSTLSGNTIY
TRBD1	TRBV7-2	ASSRDRALGNQPQH
TRBD1	TRBV10-3	AISDRDRVDSSYEQY
TRBD2	TRBV2	ASRERTSGANEQF
.	TRBV11-3	ASSLPGTYTEAF
.	TRBV4-1	ASSQGEGSDQPQH
.	TRBV20-1	SARPTGTDGYT
TRBD1	TRBV20-1	SARVGGRETF
.	TRBV2	ASKPNRFLDIQY
TRBD2	TRBV20-1	SARRVAGGYNEQF
TRBD1	TRBV30	AWRQGAPTEAF
TRBD1	TRBV29-1	SVEGGTGNTDTQY
TRBD2	TRBV12-3/TRBV12-4	ATGGGEINEQF
.	TRBV5-1	ASSLGGAALTGELF
.	TRBV4-2	ASSQGGMAGDNEQF
TRBD1	TRBV15	ATRPTGTGGTIQY
TRBD2	TRBV3-1	ASSQVASGGVYNEQF
.	TRBV28	ASSLSGDGSKGDNIQY
TRBD2	TRBV6-5	ASSYELAGNTDTQY
.	TRBV5-1	ASSLVVQGIAEQY
.	TRBV11-2	ASSSIDEAF
.	TRBV4-2	ASSQDLLVDRGELF
TRBD1	TRBV19	ASSMDRGLATDTQY